The TCR beta chain under discussion was sequenced for a study of CD8 T cells in ankylosing spondylitis. Turning to this clonotype: Antigen specificity is unknown.

General observations from the study: What appeared characteristic of ankylosing spondylitis blood was a TCR beta motif of 7 or 8 highly homologous variants. Clones linked to disease were reported to show significant enrichment in matched ankylosing spondylitis synovial fluid.

Looked up from germline, CDR1 is SGHAT and CDR2 is FQNNGV. After removal of 6 bases from V and 4 bases from J, the junction contained 6 bases not matched to a gene. The CDR3 runs to 16 residues. One entry per CDR3 protein, called by TCRdb with MiXCR from the 5' RACE reads. The sample lists roughly 670,000 distinct CDR3 sequences, 15% to 20% occurring once. The J gene is TRBJ2-3, the V gene TRBV11-2; 14 nucleotides align to TRBD2. The sample consisted of blood, either unsorted or a sorted T cell fraction (not recorded which). The TCR comes from a male donor with ankylosing spondylitis. The CDR3 here is CASSGGLAGGADTQYF. As DNA, the CDR3 is TGTGCCAGCAGTGGAGGACTAGCGGGAGGAGCAGATACGCAGTATTTT.